This T cell receptor (beta chain) derives from a study of OX40 agonist ivuxolimab in advanced cancers. About the research overall: Patients with hepatocellular carcinoma, melanoma, renal cell or head and neck cancer made up the dose-escalation patients. Study-wide results and limits: On average, CD8+ T cells showed a greater number of expanded clones than CD4+.

In the case of this clone: Antigen unknown.

Using immunoSEQ multiplex PCR, the repertoire was profiled, and TCRdb retains in-frame clones only, with some absent. The sample lists roughly 92,000 clones; approximately 92% were seen once. The source was CD4+ or CD8+ T cells sorted from blood, collected in a trial of the OX40 agonist ivuxolimab. This clonotype originated in an adult with an advanced solid tumor such as melanoma, head and neck, liver or kidney cancer.

The CDR3 loop is CASSPTSGAYEQYF. As DNA, the CDR3 is TGCGCCAGCAGCCCCACTAGCGGGGCTTACGAGCAGTACTTC. This rearrangement joins TRBV4-3 to TRBJ2-7; 10 nucleotides agree with TRBD2. Trimming removed 4 bases from V and 4 bases from J; junction bases left unmatched: 4. Germline CDR1 reads LGHNA; CDR2 reads YSLEER. The CDR3 spans 14 residues.